The 11 T cell receptor beta chains presented below share a single source sample, sequenced in a study of T cell changes during pregnancy in multiple sclerosis. The repertoire was sequenced with immunoSEQ multiplex PCR; TCRdb's copy has only in-frame clones and lacks some. The data show around 12,000 clones, approximately 86% seen once. Sample: CD8+ T cells from peripheral blood mononuclear cells, taken in the second trimester of pregnancy. All receptors derive from a female donor in good health, enrolled as a control in a pregnancy study.

The V and J genes are TRBV4-1 and TRBJ1-2; D perhaps matches TRBD1 (6 bases). The V end was cut by 4 bases, the J end by 0 bases, with 12 bases between. Germline CDR1 and CDR2: MGHRA and YSYEKL. The CDR3 runs to 15 residues. The CDR3 sequence: CASSLRTAANYGYTF. The CDR3 region has the DNA TGCGCCAGCAGCCTCAGGACAGCAGCTAACTATGGCTACACCTTC.

DNA for the CDR3: TGTGCCAGCAGCCCACAGCTATTAGTTAACTATGGCTACACCTTC. It specifies CASSPQLLVNYGYTF. The gene calls are TRBV7-9 and TRBJ1-2; no reliable D call. Trimming took 5 bases from V and 1 from J, leaving 14 bases between them. CDR3 length equals 15 residues. CDR1 and CDR2 (germline): SEHNR, FQNEAQ (reference sequence).

The count of this clone is one. The CDR3 spells CASSERGPNYGYTF. The CDR3 DNA follows: TGTGCCAGCAGTGAAAGGGGGCCTAACTATGGCTACACCTTC. The rearrangement uses TRBV2 and TRBJ1-2; 7 bases are a match to TRBD1. CDR1 is SNHLY and CDR2 is FYNNEI in the germline V gene. After removal of 2 bases from V and 0 bases from J, the junction contained 0 bases not matched to a gene. This CDR3 contains 14 residues.

The chain carries TRBV7-9 and TRBJ2-1, with TRBD2 matching 11 bases. Trimming took 5 bases from V and 9 from J; bases not matched to a gene: 12. CDR1 and CDR2 (germline): SEHNR, FQNEAQ (reference sequence). The CDR3 has 16 residues. The CDR3 loop is CASSLDIAGGPGEQFF. CDR3 coding DNA: TGTGCCAGCAGCCTGGACATAGCGGGAGGGCCCGGTGAGCAGTTCTTC.

The CDR3 bases are TGTGCCAGCAGCGCTGTGGCCAACGTCCTGACTTTC. It codes for CASSAVANVLTF. The chain joins TRBV9 to TRBJ2-6; D gene unclear. This CDR3 contains 12 residues. V was cut by 3 bases and J by 6 bases, with 4 bases left in between. CDR1 is SGDLS, CDR2 YYNGEE, per germline. Supplemented by reference TRBV9 and TRBJ2-6, the full variable domain reads DSGVTQTPKHLITATGQRVTLRCSPRSGDLSVYWYQQSLDQGLQFLIQYYNGEERAKGNILERFSAQQFPDLHSELNLSSLELGDSALYFCASSAVANVLTFGAGSRLTVL.

The chain joins TRBV14 to TRBJ2-7; weak D call: TRBD2 (5 bases). CDR1 is SGHDN, CDR2 FVKESK, per germline. CDR3 length: 14 amino acids. Deletions cut 2 bases from V and 2 bases from J, with 10 bases between. CDR3 nucleotides: TGTGCCAGCAGCCAACCGGGGTCCCCCTACGAGCAGTACTTC. It codes for CASSQPGSPYEQYF.

This clone was recorded once. The J gene is TRBJ2-1, the V gene TRBV6-4; 8 bases match TRBD2. The CDR3 is made up of 15 amino acids. CDR1 MRHNA and CDR2 SNTAGT come from the germline V gene. V lost 2 bases and J lost 7; bases outside the gene matches: 7. CDR3 protein: CASSDRVSGINEQFF. The DNA for the CDR3 is TGTGCCAGCAGTGACCGGGTTAGCGGGATAAATGAGCAGTTCTTC.

V gene TRBV6-5 combines with J gene TRBJ2-7; D is unclear. The CDR3 is 13 residues long. The germline V gene encodes CDR1 MNHEY and CDR2 SVGAGI. The ends were cut back, 4 bases at V and 2 bases at J, with 9 bases in the middle. The CDR3 is CASSLAETYEQYF. The CDR3 DNA follows: TGTGCCAGCAGTTTAGCAGAAACCTACGAGCAGTACTTC.

This clone turned up a few times. The chain uses TRBV7-9 and TRBJ1-2; 7 nucleotides match TRBD1. CDR1 is SEHNR, CDR2 FQNEAQ, per germline (reference sequence). This CDR3 has 14 residues. J was trimmed by 6 bases and V by 1 base; bases with no gene match: 5. The CDR3 nucleotides are TGTGCCAGCAGCTTAGAAGGGGGCGGTGATGGCTACACCTTC. It yields the protein CASSLEGGGDGYTF.

The rearrangement joins TRBV7-2 to TRBJ2-7, with 10 nucleotides matching TRBD1. The CDR3 has 16 amino acids. V gave up 3 bases and J gave up 0 bases; unmatched junction bases: 5. CDR1 is SGHTA, CDR2 FQGNSA, per germline. CDR3 bases: TGTGCCAGCAGCTTCCCCGGGACAGGGGCCTCCTACGAGCAGTACTTC. Translation gives CASSFPGTGASYEQYF. Supplemented by reference TRBV7-2 and TRBJ2-7, the full variable domain reads GAGVSQSPSNKVTEKGKDVELRCDPISGHTALYWYRQSLGQGLEFLIYFQGNSAPDKSGLPSDRFSAERTGGSVSTLTIQRTQQEDSAVYLCASSFPGTGASYEQYFGPGTRLTVT.

CDR3 residues: CASSFSIGGMNTEAFF. The CDR3 DNA reads as TGTGCCAGCAGTTTTTCAATAGGCGGCATGAACACTGAAGCTTTCTTT. This chain connects TRBV28 to TRBJ1-1; D unclear. The germline V gene has CDR1 MDHEN and CDR2 SYDVKM. The CDR3 totals 16 residues. Trimming took off 3 bases at V and 0 bases at J, with 14 bases between the two ends.